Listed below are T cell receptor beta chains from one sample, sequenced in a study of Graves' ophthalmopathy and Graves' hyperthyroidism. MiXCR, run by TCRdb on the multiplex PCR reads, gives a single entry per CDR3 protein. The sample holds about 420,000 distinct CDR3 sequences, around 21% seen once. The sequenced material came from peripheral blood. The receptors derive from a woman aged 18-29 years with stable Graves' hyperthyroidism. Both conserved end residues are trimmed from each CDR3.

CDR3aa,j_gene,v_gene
ASKRQGILDYGYT,TRBJ1-2,TRBV6-2/TRBV6-3
ASRPIDRGYPGTQY,TRBJ2-5,TRBV6-1
ASGTGQQRGYT,TRBJ1-2,TRBV6-1
ATKGAYQETQY,TRBJ2-5,TRBV10-3
ASSYRLAGLSYEQY,TRBJ2-7,TRBV6-5
ASSKGRVGETQY,TRBJ2-5,TRBV19
ASSLGYRGLSYEQY,TRBJ2-7,TRBV7-2
ASSLGTPGQNSPLH,TRBJ1-6,TRBV5-5
ASTYNRLSREFRETQY,TRBJ2-5,TRBV6-4
ASSQELDRGRNGYT,TRBJ1-2,TRBV3-1
AISTLSRIYGYT,TRBJ1-2,TRBV10-3
ASSSPGSLTGNQPQH,TRBJ1-5,TRBV5-4
ASSLGSSGKQETQY,TRBJ2-5,TRBV7-2
ASSSSGRAANEQY,TRBJ2-7,TRBV12-3/TRBV12-4
ASSESSSLNTEAF,TRBJ1-1,TRBV6-1
ASSPRRGRGNTEAF,TRBJ1-1,TRBV18
ASSQDLDREYEQY,TRBJ2-7,TRBV3-1
ASSEGGANTGELF,TRBJ2-2,TRBV6-1
SAREGEGGDTGELF,TRBJ2-2,TRBV20-1
ASLLPGFAYEQY,TRBJ2-7,TRBV30
ASRDPSRANYGYT,TRBJ1-2,TRBV12-3/TRBV12-4
ASRENPGPSYEQY,TRBJ2-7,TRBV7-2
ASSLGTSGSLGEQY,TRBJ2-7,TRBV11-1
ASSLGTGTQY,TRBJ2-5,TRBV5-6
ASSFSGSPLGEQY,TRBJ2-7,TRBV6-2/TRBV6-3
ASRVQGDTEAF,TRBJ1-1,TRBV28
ASSSSGGKETQY,TRBJ2-5,TRBV5-1
ASSSRTVTGEQY,TRBJ2-7,TRBV13
ASSDGGRAEAF,TRBJ1-1,TRBV6-1